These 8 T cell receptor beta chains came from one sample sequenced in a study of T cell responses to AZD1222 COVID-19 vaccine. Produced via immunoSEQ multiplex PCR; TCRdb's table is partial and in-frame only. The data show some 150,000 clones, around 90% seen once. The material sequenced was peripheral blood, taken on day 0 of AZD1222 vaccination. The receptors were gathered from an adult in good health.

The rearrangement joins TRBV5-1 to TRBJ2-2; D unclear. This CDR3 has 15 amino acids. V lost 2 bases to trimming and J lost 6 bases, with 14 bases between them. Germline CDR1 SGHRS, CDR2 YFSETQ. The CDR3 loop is CASSFDNPGPGELFF. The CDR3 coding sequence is TGCGCCAGCAGCTTTGACAACCCAGGTCCCGGGGAGCTGTTTTTT.

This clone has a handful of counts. CDR3 nucleotide sequence: TGTGCCAGTAGTATAGCGAAGGGGGCTATTCTTGGCTACACCTTC. The encoded protein is CASSIAKGAILGYTF. V gene TRBV19 combines with J gene TRBJ1-2; 7 bases fit TRBD1. CDR1 is LNHDA and CDR2 is SQIVND in the germline V gene (reference sequence). J gave up 7 bases and V 1 base, and 9 bases lay outside the gene matches. This CDR3 region has 15 residues.

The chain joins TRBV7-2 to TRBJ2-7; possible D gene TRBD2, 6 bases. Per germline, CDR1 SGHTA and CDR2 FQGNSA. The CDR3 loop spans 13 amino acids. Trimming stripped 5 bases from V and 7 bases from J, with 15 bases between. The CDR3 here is CASSLNGLKEQYF. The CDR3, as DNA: TGTGCCAGCAGCCTGAACGGACTAAAAGAGCAGTACTTC.

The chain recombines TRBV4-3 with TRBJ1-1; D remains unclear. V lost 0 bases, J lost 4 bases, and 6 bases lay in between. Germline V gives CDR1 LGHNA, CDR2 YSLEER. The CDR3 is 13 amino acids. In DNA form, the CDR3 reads TGCGCCAGCAGCCAAGATACCGGCACTGAAGCTTTCTTT. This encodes CASSQDTGTEAFF.

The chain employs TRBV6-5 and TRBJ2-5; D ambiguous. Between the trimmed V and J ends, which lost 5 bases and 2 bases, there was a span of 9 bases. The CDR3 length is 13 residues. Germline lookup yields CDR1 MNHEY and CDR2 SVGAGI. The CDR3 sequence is CASSPTLQETQYF. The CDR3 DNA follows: TGTGCCAGCAGTCCAACTTTACAAGAGACCCAGTACTTC.

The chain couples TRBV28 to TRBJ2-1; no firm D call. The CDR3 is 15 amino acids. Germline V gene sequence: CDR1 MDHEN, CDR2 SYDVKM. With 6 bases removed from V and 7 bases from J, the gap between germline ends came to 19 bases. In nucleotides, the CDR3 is TGTGCCAGCAGCCCCCTCGGAGAATCTATGAATGAGCAGTTCTTC. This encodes CASSPLGESMNEQFF.

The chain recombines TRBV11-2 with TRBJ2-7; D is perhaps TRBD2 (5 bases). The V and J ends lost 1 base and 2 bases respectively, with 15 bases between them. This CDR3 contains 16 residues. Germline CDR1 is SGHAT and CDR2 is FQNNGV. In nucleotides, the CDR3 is TGTGCCAGCAGCTTAGCATGGACCTCGGAGGCCTACGAGCAGTACTTC. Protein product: CASSLAWTSEAYEQYF.

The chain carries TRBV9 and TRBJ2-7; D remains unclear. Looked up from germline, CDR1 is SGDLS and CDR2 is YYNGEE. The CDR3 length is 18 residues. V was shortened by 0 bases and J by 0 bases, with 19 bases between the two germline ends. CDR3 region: CASSVGGDRLQSSYEQYF. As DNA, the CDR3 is TGTGCCAGCAGCGTAGGTGGAGATCGTCTCCAAAGCTCCTACGAGCAGTACTTC. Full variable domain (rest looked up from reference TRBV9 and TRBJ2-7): DSGVTQTPKHLITATGQRVTLRCSPRSGDLSVYWYQQSLDQGLQFLIQYYNGEERAKGNILERFSAQQFPDLHSELNLSSLELGDSALYFCASSVGGDRLQSSYEQYFGPGTRLTVT.